Listed here is a single T cell receptor beta chain. Its antigen remains unknown. TCR beta CDR3 regions were amplified from RNA transcripts. The HTBI set primed first-round TCR CDR3 RT-PCR. In TCRdb, the multiplex PCR reads were re-called with MiXCR into one record per CDR3 protein. The data show some 440,000 distinct CDR3 sequences, approximately 14% seen once. The data stem from a study of T cells in Graves' hyperthyroidism and ophthalmopathy. Study findings and constraints: The blood repertoire included most of the expanded thyroid clonotypes above 0.001.

V gave up 5 bases and J gave up 8 bases, with 10 bases separating them. Germline V gene sequence: CDR1 GTSNPN, CDR2 SVGIG (reference sequence). This CDR3 region has 12 residues. A patient was excluded if there was uncontrolled infection, other autoimmune disease, pregnancy or lactation. The sample consisted of blood. This sequence joins TRBV30 and TRBJ1-6; D not resolved. The clonotype was recovered from a woman younger than 30 with Graves' hyperthyroidism. CDR3 bases: TGTGCCTGGGGAGAGGTAGATTCACCCCTCCACTTT. It is translated as CAWGEVDSPLHF.